This T cell receptor (beta chain) is drawn from a study of tumor-infiltrating lymphocytes in primary liver carcinoma. V was shortened by 5 bases and J by 5 bases, with 16 bases between the two germline ends. This CDR3 comprises 14 residues. The germline V gene encodes CDR1 SGHAT and CDR2 FQNNGV. From roughly 20-30 mg of unsorted bulk tissue, DNA and RNA were co-extracted together. Priming with a constant-region primer yielded TCR beta cDNA from about 510 ng total RNA. What produced the TCR beta libraries was three nested multiplex PCR rounds using slightly modified ARM-PCR. Two initial PCR rounds of approximately 10 cycles each paired TRBV1-TRBV30 forward primers with a C-beta reverse primer. TCRdb redid the calling of the multiplex PCR reads with MiXCR, one entry per CDR3 protein. This repertoire shows around 99,000 distinct CDR3 sequences, 55% to 75% found once; its top ten account for around 30%.

The clonotype was recovered from a man aged 35-49 years with primary liver carcinoma and hepatitis B virus infection. Input material: tumor-adjacent normal liver tissue. This rearrangement joins TRBV11-2 to TRBJ2-7, with unresolved D. The CDR3 here is CASSIPRWDNEQYF. In nucleotides, the CDR3 is TGTGCCAGCAGCATACCGAGATGGGATAACGAGCAGTACTTC.